This TCR beta chain appears in the sequencing data of a study of breast tumors, draining lymph nodes, adjacent tissues listed by TCRdb under 2016. With regard to the full study: TCR beta repertoires were compared across tumor, adjacent nontumor tissue and axillary lymph nodes obtained from breast cancer patients. The study was designed to assess the relationships and possible T-cell exchange between tumor, surrounding tissue and draining lymph node repertoires in human breast cancer. Points the paper makes about the study in general: Tumor T-cell repertoires showed less diversity than lymph node repertoires and more diversity than nontumor tissue repertoires, and tumor T-cell repertoires showed preferential V and J gene usage. The conclusion that tumor T cells originate in lymph nodes was framed as consistent with a hypothesis rather than directly demonstrated. In luminal-like breast cancer, tumor and nontumor tissue repertoires resembled each other significantly more than in basal-like breast cancer. The data were judged consistent with most tumor T cells deriving from the lymph node and then expanding within tumor tissue.

This clonotype was seen at least ten times. The specificity of this receptor is unknown. No base qualities exist here, and no much larger clone lies one base off it. The germline V gene specifies WSHSY as CDR1 and SAAADI as CDR2. The junction shows trimming of 2 bases on V and 1 base on J, plus 12 bases between the germline ends. The CDR3 contains 16 residues, cysteine and phenylalanine counted. Solely the CDR3 DNA is kept, with 48 bases framed from the first base. Lymph node samples were obtained from the axillary draining lymph nodes of breast cancer patients. Sequencing instrument: Illumina HiSeq 2000. Multiplex PCR amplification was used to generate the TCR beta chain libraries. High-throughput sequencing was used to analyze the amplified TCR beta chain products. TCRdb redid the processing of the public reads, applying fastp at Q25 and MiXCR, and retained in-frame beta chains. Every entry covers one CDR3 protein and lists the most common genes and DNA from its rows. The sample includes about 200,000 distinct CDR3 sequences, with around 35% observed a single time. The ten largest account for approximately 3.5% of the sample.

The material sequenced was axillary lymph node tissue. The chain is made from TRBV10-2 and TRBJ1-5, with the D gene too uncertain to name. This clonotype was sampled from a female donor with breast cancer. Some clones in this sample may be carry-over from other donors' samples. The bases read TGCGCCAGCAGTGAGCGCGGGTGGATGAGCAATCAGCCCCAGCATTTT. Translated, this gives CASSERGWMSNQPQHF.